Presented here are 3 T cell receptor beta chains from one specimen sequenced in a study of T-cell reconstitution after alpha-beta-depleted transplantation in children. The authors prepared the TCRbeta library with unique molecular identifiers. TCRdb fed the PCR reads into MiXCR, producing one record per CDR3 protein. The data show 450,000 to 600,000 distinct CDR3 sequences, about 11% seen once. The sample was PBMCs, taken before TCRalphabeta/CD19-depleted stem cell transplant. Receptors originate from a child between 2 and 9 years old with inherited bone marrow failure, due to receive a stem cell transplant.

Concerning this clonotype: A clone one base away is much larger, so this may be a read error. This chain joins TRBV5-1 and TRBJ2-2; D is unclear. CDR3 length equals 13 residues. V lost 4 bases and J 9 bases, leaving 13 bases between the germline ends. Per the germline V gene, CDR1 is SGHRS and CDR2 is YFSETQ. CDR3 loop: CASSRDMEWELFF. CDR3 DNA sequence: TGCGCCAGCAGCAGAGACATGGAATGGGAGCTGTTTTTT. Filled out from reference TRBV5-1 and TRBJ2-2, the complete variable domain reads KAGVTQTPRYLIKTRGQQVTLSCSPISGHRSVSWYQQTPGQGLQFLFEYFSETQRNKGNFPGRFSGRQFSNSRSEMNVSTLELGDSALYLCASSRDMEWELFFGEGSRLTVL.

This clonotype was recorded at least ten times. V is TRBV29-1 and J is TRBJ1-3; the D is unclear. Germline assignment: CDR1 SQVTM and CDR2 ANQGSEA. There are 12 residues in the CDR3. Trimming left V 6 bases short and J 0 bases short, with 6 bases between. CDR3 DNA: TGCAGCGTGGACGTCTCTGGAAACACCATATATTTT. Protein product: CSVDVSGNTIYF.

This clonotype was picked up a small number of times. This chain connects TRBV20-1 to TRBJ2-6, with D hard to call. The CDR3 spans 14 residues. Germline-derived CDR1 and CDR2 are DFQATT and SNEGSKA (reference sequence). V shed 5 bases and J shed 0 bases, with 8 bases lying between them. The CDR3 DNA sequence: TGCAGTGCTGTCGACAACTCTGGGGCCAACGTCCTGACTTTC. It codes for CSAVDNSGANVLTF.